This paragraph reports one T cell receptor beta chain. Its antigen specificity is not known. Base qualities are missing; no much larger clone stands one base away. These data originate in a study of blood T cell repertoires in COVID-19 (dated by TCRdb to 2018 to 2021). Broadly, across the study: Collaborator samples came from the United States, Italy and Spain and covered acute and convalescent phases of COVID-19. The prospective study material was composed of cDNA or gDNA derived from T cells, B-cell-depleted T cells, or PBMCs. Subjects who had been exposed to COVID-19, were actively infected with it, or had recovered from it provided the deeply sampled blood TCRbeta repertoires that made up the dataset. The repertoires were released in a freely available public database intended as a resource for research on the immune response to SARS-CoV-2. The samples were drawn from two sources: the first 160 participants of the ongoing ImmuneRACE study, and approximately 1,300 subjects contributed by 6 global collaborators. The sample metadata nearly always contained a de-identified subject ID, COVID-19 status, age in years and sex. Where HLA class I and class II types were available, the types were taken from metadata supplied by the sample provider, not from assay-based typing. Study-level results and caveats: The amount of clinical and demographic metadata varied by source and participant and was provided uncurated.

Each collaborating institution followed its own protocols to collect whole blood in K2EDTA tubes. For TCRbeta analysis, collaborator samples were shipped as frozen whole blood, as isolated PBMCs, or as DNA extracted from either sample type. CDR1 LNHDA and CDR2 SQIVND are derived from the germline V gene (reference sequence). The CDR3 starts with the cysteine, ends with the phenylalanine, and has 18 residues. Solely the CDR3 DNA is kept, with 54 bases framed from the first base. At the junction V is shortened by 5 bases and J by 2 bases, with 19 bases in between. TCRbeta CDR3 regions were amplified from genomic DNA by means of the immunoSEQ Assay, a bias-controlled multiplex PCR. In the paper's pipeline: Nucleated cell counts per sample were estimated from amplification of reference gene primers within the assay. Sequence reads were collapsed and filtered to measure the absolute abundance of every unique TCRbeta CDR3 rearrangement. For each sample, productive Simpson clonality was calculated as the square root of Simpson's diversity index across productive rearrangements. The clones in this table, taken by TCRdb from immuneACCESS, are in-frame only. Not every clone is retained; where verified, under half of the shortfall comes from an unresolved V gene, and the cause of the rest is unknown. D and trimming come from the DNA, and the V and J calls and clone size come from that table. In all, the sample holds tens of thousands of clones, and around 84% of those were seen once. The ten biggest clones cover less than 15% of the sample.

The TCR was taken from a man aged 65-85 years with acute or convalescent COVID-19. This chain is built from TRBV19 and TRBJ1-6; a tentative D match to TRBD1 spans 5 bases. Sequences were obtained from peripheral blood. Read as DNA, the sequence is TGTGCCAGTAGTCTTCAGGGCCCTCCGCTTCCCTATAATTCACCCCTCCACTTT. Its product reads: CASSLQGPPLPYNSPLHF. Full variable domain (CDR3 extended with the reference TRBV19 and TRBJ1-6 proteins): DGGITQSPKYLFRKEGQNVTLSCEQNLNHDAMYWYRQDPGQGLRLIYYSQIVNDFQKGDIAEGYSVSREKKESFPLTVTSAQKNPTAFYLCASSLQGPPLPYNSPLHFGNGTRLTVT.